This T cell receptor beta chain emerged from a study of T-cell reconstitution after alpha-beta-depleted transplantation in children. Findings of the study overall: Reported findings indicate that, about two months after transplant, alpha-beta T cells came from several hundred expanded clones, which were derived from non-depleted graft cells. Newly made T cells mostly supplied T-cell counts and diversity one year after transplant. Surviving recipient T cells and thymic progenitors underlay high day-60 TCRbeta diversity in some patients.

Many counts were recorded for this clonotype. The antigen remains undetermined. TCRbeta library preparation incorporated unique molecular identifiers. Each CDR3 protein is one row after TCRdb ran MiXCR on the PCR reads. The data hold under 300,000 distinct CDR3 sequences, with approximately 10% observed a single time. V lost 1 base and J 7 bases, leaving 10 bases between the germline ends. The CDR3 is 13 amino acids. Germline V gives CDR1 SGHTA, CDR2 FQGNSA. This clonotype was obtained from a male patient between 2 and 10 years old who had a stem cell transplant for chronic granulomatous disease, so the T cells may come from the graft donor. The rearrangement links TRBV7-2 to TRBJ1-2, with a tentative D call TRBD1 (6 bases). This specimen consisted of peripheral blood, obtained 180 days after TCRalphabeta/CD19-depleted stem cell transplant. This chain's CDR3 is CASSLGLGGGYTF. The DNA for the CDR3 is TGTGCCAGCAGCTTAGGTCTAGGGGGTGGCTACACCTTC.